This TCR beta chain came from a study of human T cells and chemical hapten exposure (dated by TCRdb to about 2021). In terms of the full investigation: For sensitization, 2% DPC in acetone was applied to a 2 cm by 2 cm area of upper inner arm skin. Patients additionally received weekly therapeutic DPC doses to the scalp throughout the roughly 24-week study period. Patch testing was done on the upper back using Finn chambers containing 0.01% DPC, and results were scored after 6 days according to International Contact Dermatitis Research Group standards. The mostly female patient cohort included alopecia areata with under or over 50% scalp involvement, alopecia totalis and alopecia universalis. Libraries were combined into a pool for sequencing, and differences in TCR yield between samples came mainly from small differences in library volumes within the pool. Peripheral blood TCR repertoire changes were tracked in vivo in alopecia patients during primary and secondary sensitization to the hapten diphenylcyclopropenone (DPC). Blood was sampled from patients pre-sensitization (week 0) and at 2, 6 and about 24 weeks after DPC sensitization. Twenty-nine alopecia patients provided blood for TCR sequencing at one to four time points (pre-sensitization, 2, 6 and 24 weeks).

At the junction V is shortened by 5 bases and J by 4 bases, with 18 bases in between. From the cysteine through the phenylalanine, the CDR3 covers 15 amino acids. Of all the DNA, just the CDR3 is kept, 45 bases in frame from base 1. Via the germline V gene, CDR1 is SGHRS and CDR2 YFSETQ. Results the study describes overall, beyond this receptor: Compared with pre-sensitization or healthy control sets, expanded TCRs formed significantly more large CDR3 similarity clusters, which is consistent with antigen-driven responses. Alopecia, a presumed autoimmune disease, was present in all patients, so the immune response of the patients might differ from that of healthy individuals. The number of TCRs above 1 in 1000 frequency did not change with DPC sensitization; there was no evidence of global repertoire structure alterations. Patch test score correlated positively with the number of PT1 expanded TCRs, reaching significance at thresholds 8, 16 and 32 but not at 4. After repeated subsampling, the strength of the expansion versus patch-test correlation and the threshold at which it became significant changed.

Taken with the paper, the label for time point translates to: patch test 3, about 24 weeks after DPC sensitization. The treatment or condition label of this sample denotes: therapeutic diphenylcyclopropenone sensitization with weekly scalp DPC. Blood at each patch-test visit was drawn before the patch test was applied. Patients were considered eligible if aged 18 to 70, diagnosed with alopecia and deemed suitable for DPC therapy, and patients were excluded if pregnant. Total RNA was extracted from unfractionated whole blood that had been collected in Tempus Blood RNA tubes. About this clonotype: Its specific antigen is unknown. There are no base qualities to consult, and no much larger clone falls within one base.

Libraries were built with RACE. These reads were obtained on a NextSeq 500. During library preparation, unique molecular identifiers were attached to individual cDNA molecules so that TCRs could be counted in a quantitative, reproducible way. For every blood RNA sample, sequencing covered both the TCR alpha and TCR beta chains. The original methods were these. Samples had a median of roughly 87,000 TCRs, with a range from about 23,224 to 700,000. V, J and CDR3 annotation of the TCR reads was performed with the Decombinator software suite. For PS versus PT1 abundance plots, all samples were subsampled to the same number of TCRs (28,000). Expanded TCRs were defined as absent before sensitization and observed at least eight times at the 2-week time point. TCRdb reprocessing: public reads trimmed at Q25 with fastp, clones called with MiXCR, in-frame beta chains kept. Each entry merges the rows of one CDR3 protein and shows their most common DNA and genes. TCRdb, rather than the study authors, made the V and J calls. The sample table lists about 90,000 distinct CDR3 sequences, 11% of them with a count of one. The top ten hold 0.85% to 1.2% of the sample.

The origin of this receptor is a woman aged 30 to 39 with alopecia areata. Some clones in this sample may be carry-over from other donors' samples. The material was whole blood, obtained in connection with sensitization to the hapten diphenylcyclopropenone (DPC). The chain couples TRBV5-1 to TRBJ1-2; possibly the D gene is TRBD1, per 6 matching bases. This receptor carries the CDR3 CASRSQGSYSYGYTF. The DNA sequence is as follows: TGCGCCAGCAGATCCCAGGGGTCCTATTCCTATGGCTACACCTTC.